The rows below give T cell receptor beta chains drawn from one sample of a study of OX40 agonist ivuxolimab in advanced cancers. Clones were read by immunoSEQ multiplex PCR, and TCRdb kept only the in-frame ones, dropping some. The sample carries more than 70,000 clones, 90% to 95% recorded once. The sample consisted of CD4+ or CD8+ T cells sorted from blood, taken in a trial of the OX40 agonist ivuxolimab. These TCRs come from an adult with an advanced solid tumor such as melanoma, head and neck, liver or kidney cancer. CDR3s include the opening cysteine and the closing phenylalanine or tryptophan. The order of the fields is V gene, J gene, D gene, clone size, CDR3 DNA, CDR3 protein. A D gene is named only where the DNA matches it firmly. A clone size is listed for some rows: how often the clone was seen (once, few, many), or a class if it is expanded.

>TRBV6-1|TRBJ2-3|TRBD2|.
TGTGCCAGCAGTGACCGGACTAGCGGGACTGGGGCAGATACGCAGTATTTT
CASSDRTSGTGADTQYF
>TRBV10-3|TRBJ2-7|.|once
TGTGCCATCAGTGGTTGGGACATCTACGAGCAGTACTTC
CAISGWDIYEQYF
>TRBV7-9|TRBJ1-1|.|.
TGTGCCAGCAGCTTAACAGTTGAAGCTTTCTTT
CASSLTVEAFF
>TRBV19|TRBJ2-7|.|.
TGTGCCAGTAGCCTGTCTGGGGAGCAGTACTTC
CASSLSGEQYF
>TRBV10-2|TRBJ1-1|.|few
TGCGCCAGCAGTCCCCCCAGTGGGAACACTGAAGCTTTCTTT
CASSPPSGNTEAFF
>TRBV19|TRBJ2-7|.|.
TGTGCCAGTAGTATACATGGCGGAGGGATCTTCGGCTACGAGCAGTACTTC
CASSIHGGGIFGYEQYF
>TRBV13|TRBJ2-7|TRBD1|.
TGTGCCAGCAGCCCCTCTCCTGGACAGGGAACCTACGAGCAGTACTTC
CASSPSPGQGTYEQYF
>TRBV19|TRBJ2-7|.|.
TGTGCCAGTAGTATGGTAGGGGCTAGCTCCTACGAGCAGTACTTC
CASSMVGASSYEQYF
>TRBV6-5|TRBJ2-7|TRBD2|.
TGTGCCAGCAGCCGGGGGGGGGAGCAGTACTTC
CASSRGGEQYF
>TRBV13|TRBJ1-1|.|.
TGTGCCAGCAGCCCTTCGATCCTATTGAACACTGAAGCTTTCTTT
CASSPSILLNTEAFF
>TRBV2|TRBJ1-1|TRBD1|.
TGTGCCAGCAGCGGGACAGCCACTAGTGAAGCTTTCTTT
CASSGTATSEAFF
>TRBV5-1|TRBJ1-1|TRBD1|.
TGCGCCAGCAGCGCTAGACAGGGGGCGATTACTGAAGCTTTCTTT
CASSARQGAITEAFF
>TRBV7-8|TRBJ2-2|TRBD1|.
TGTGCCAGCACTTTGCGAGAGGGGGCCGCGGACACCGGGGAGCTGTTTTTT
CASTLREGAADTGELFF
>TRBV9|TRBJ2-5|TRBD2|.
TGTGCCAGCGCGAGAACGGGAGGGACCGGAGAGACCCAGTACTTC
CASARTGGTGETQYF
>TRBV2|TRBJ2-3|.|.
TGTGCCAGCAGTGAAGGAGGACTAACTCTCACAGATACGCAGTATTTT
CASSEGGLTLTDTQYF
>TRBV4-1|TRBJ2-7|TRBD1|.
TGCGCCAGCAGCCAGTCCGCCCGGGACAGGGACAAGGCCTCCTACGAGCAGTACTTC
CASSQSARDRDKASYEQYF
>TRBV6-1|TRBJ2-2|TRBD1|.
TGTGCCAGCAGTGAATACAGGGGAGCGGCCCTGGGGAACACCGGGGAGCTGTTTTTT
CASSEYRGAALGNTGELFF
>TRBV2|TRBJ2-1|.|.
TGTGCCAGCAGAAGACAGGCGGGGAATGAGCAGTTCTTC
CASRRQAGNEQFF
>TRBV28|TRBJ2-1|.|.
TGTGCCAGCAGCCCCACAGGGAGGGCATCCTACAATGAGCAGTTCTTC
CASSPTGRASYNEQFF
>TRBV28|TRBJ2-7|TRBD2|once
TGTGCCAGCAGTCCGATCGGACTAGCGGTCATGTCCTACGAGCAGTACTTC
CASSPIGLAVMSYEQYF
>TRBV2|TRBJ2-3|.|.
TGTGCCAGCCCCCGCGGAGACACAGATACGCAGTATTTT
CASPRGDTDTQYF
>TRBV9|TRBJ2-1|.|.
TGTGCCAGCAGCGTAGCAGATGCCCACAATGAGCAGTTCTTC
CASSVADAHNEQFF
>TRBV5-1|TRBJ1-1|TRBD1|.
TGCGCCAGCAGCTTGCAACAGGGGCACACTGAAGCTTTCTTT
CASSLQQGHTEAFF
>TRBV7-7|TRBJ2-1|TRBD2|.
TGTGCTAGCAGCTTATCCGCTAGCGGAGGTGGGGAGCAGTTCTTC
CASSLSASGGGEQFF
>TRBV29-1|TRBJ2-5|TRBD1|.
TGCAGCGTGGGACAGGGTGGGCAGACCCAGTACTTC
CSVGQGGQTQYF
>TRBV9|TRBJ2-3|TRBD2|.
TGTGCCAGCAGACCCGGGACTAGCGGTAGCACAGATACGCAGTATTTT
CASRPGTSGSTDTQYF
>TRBV14|TRBJ1-1|TRBD1|.
TGTGCCAGCAGCCAGCCAGGGGGGAACACTGAAGCTTTCTTT
CASSQPGGNTEAFF
>TRBV19|TRBJ1-5|.|.
TGTGCCAGTAGTATCGGGCACGGAGGGGCCCAGCATTTT
CASSIGHGGAQHF
>TRBV12-5|TRBJ1-2|.|.
TGTGCTAGTGGTCTGGGCGGGCGCCCTTATGGCTACACCTTC
CASGLGGRPYGYTF
>TRBV29-1|TRBJ2-5|.|.
TGCAGCGTTGTGGGGGACGATAGGGGCCTGCAGTACTTC
CSVVGDDRGLQYF
>TRBV28|TRBJ1-5|.|few
TGTGCCAGCAGTCCCCCCATCAATCAGCCCCAGCATTTT
CASSPPINQPQHF
>TRBV7-8|TRBJ2-5|TRBD2|.
TGTGCCAGCAGCAGAGGTAGCGGGCGTTTCCAAGAGACCCAGTACTTC
CASSRGSGRFQETQYF
>TRBV7-6|TRBJ2-1|.|.
TGTGCCAGCAGCTTAGCGCGGCAGGGGCTTCGCAATGAGCAGTTCTTC
CASSLARQGLRNEQFF
>TRBV4-1|TRBJ2-7|.|.
TGCGCCAGCAGCCAAGGGTTCACGACTCAGATCTACGAGCAGTACTTC
CASSQGFTTQIYEQYF
>TRBV12-5|TRBJ2-2|.|.
TGTGCTAGTGGCGGTGGGCAAGGAGCGGGGGAGCTGTTTTTT
CASGGGQGAGELFF
>TRBV27|TRBJ2-7|TRBD2|.
TGTGCCAGCAGTACCCTAGCGGGGGCCAGCTACGAGCAGTACTTC
CASSTLAGASYEQYF
>TRBV15|TRBJ1-2|.|.
TGTGCCACCAGCACTTTCGGGGGCCATGGCTACACCTTC
CATSTFGGHGYTF
>TRBV27|TRBJ2-3|.|.
TGTGCCAGCAGTTTTCGGTATACGCAGTATTTT
CASSFRYTQYF
>TRBV27|TRBJ1-2|TRBD1|.
TGTGCCAGCAGTTTGTACAGGGGGCAAGGCTACACCTTC
CASSLYRGQGYTF
>TRBV4-3|TRBJ1-3|TRBD1|.
TGCGCCAGCAGCCAAATAGGGGGCCTCTCTGGAAACACCATATATTTT
CASSQIGGLSGNTIYF
>TRBV6-1|TRBJ1-6|.|.
TGTGCCAGCAGTGAAGGGAGACAGTTAAGTTCACCCCTCCACTTT
CASSEGRQLSSPLHF
>TRBV29-1|TRBJ1-1|.|.
TGCAGCGCAACGACGGGGAACACTGAAGCTTTCTTT
CSATTGNTEAFF
>TRBV28|TRBJ1-3|TRBD1|.
TGTGCCAGCAAGGTTTTAGGGGGCCCTGGAAACACCATATATTTT
CASKVLGGPGNTIYF
>TRBV29-1|TRBJ2-5|.|.
TGCAGCGTTGAAAGGGCGCAGGGACCGAGGGAGACCCAGTACTTC
CSVERAQGPRETQYF
>TRBV7-8|TRBJ2-1|TRBD1|.
TGTGCCAGCAGCCCGGGACAGGGGGGCCGGGATGAGCAGTTCTTC
CASSPGQGGRDEQFF
>TRBV28|TRBJ2-3|.|.
TGTGCCAGCAGTTTGATGGATATTAGCACAGATACGCAGTATTTT
CASSLMDISTDTQYF
>TRBV12-5|TRBJ1-2|.|.
TGTGCTAGTGGTTTGACAGGTCATGGCTACACCTTC
CASGLTGHGYTF
>TRBV19|TRBJ2-7|.|.
TGTGCCAGTAACTCAAGGGCGGGAAGGTACTACGAGCAGTACTTC
CASNSRAGRYYEQYF